Sequencing of this T cell receptor (beta chain) was carried out in a study of blood T cell repertoires in COVID-19. Recruits, aged about 18 to 90 years, lived in 25 or so US areas. Repertoires were generated with immunoSEQ multiplex PCR, while TCRdb's copy carries only in-frame clones and drops some. The table has under 250,000 clones, over 75% seen once; the top ten hold 4.3%. V shed 7 bases, J shed 6 bases, and the junction held 10 bases outside the gene matches. This CDR3 spans 14 amino acids. Germline lookup yields CDR1 LNHNV and CDR2 YYDKDF (reference sequence). The gene calls are TRBV15 and TRBJ2-7; 9 bases map to TRBD1. The sequence derives from a man aged 25 to 40 with acute COVID-19. Sequences were obtained from PBMCs or T cells enriched from blood (not recorded which). The CDR3 DNA reads TGTGCCACCACCTTAGAGGACAGGGGAGGCGAGCAGTACTTC. It encodes CATTLEDRGGEQYF.